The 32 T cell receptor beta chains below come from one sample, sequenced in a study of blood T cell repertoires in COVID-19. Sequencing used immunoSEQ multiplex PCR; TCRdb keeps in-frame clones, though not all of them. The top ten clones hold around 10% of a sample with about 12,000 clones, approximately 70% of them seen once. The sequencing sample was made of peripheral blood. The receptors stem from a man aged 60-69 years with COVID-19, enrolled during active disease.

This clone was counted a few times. CDR3 sequence (DNA): TGCAGCGTCCAACAGGCCGGACGTGTCTACACCTTC. Residues: CSVQQAGRVYTF. The chain is built from TRBV29-1 and TRBJ1-2; TRBD1 might be the D (5 bases). Germline V gene data show CDR1 as SQVTM and CDR2 as ANQGSEA. The CDR3 is made up of 12 amino acids. The V end lost 6 bases, the J end lost 10 bases, and 18 bases lay between the germline ends.

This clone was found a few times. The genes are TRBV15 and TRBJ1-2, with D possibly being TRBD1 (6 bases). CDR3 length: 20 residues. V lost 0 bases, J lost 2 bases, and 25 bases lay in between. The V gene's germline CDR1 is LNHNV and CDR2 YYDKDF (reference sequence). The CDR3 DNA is TGTGCCACCAGCAGAGACGCGACAGGATGGACGATGGACACAAACTATGGCTACACCTTC. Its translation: CATSRDATGWTMDTNYGYTF.

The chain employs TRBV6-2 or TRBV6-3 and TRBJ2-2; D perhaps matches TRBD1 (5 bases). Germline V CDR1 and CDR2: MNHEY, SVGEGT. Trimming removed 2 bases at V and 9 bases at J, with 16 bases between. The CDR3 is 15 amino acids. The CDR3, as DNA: TGTGCCAGCAGTTACGGGGCCCCCCTGGGCCGGGAGCTGTTTTTT. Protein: CASSYGAPLGRELFF.

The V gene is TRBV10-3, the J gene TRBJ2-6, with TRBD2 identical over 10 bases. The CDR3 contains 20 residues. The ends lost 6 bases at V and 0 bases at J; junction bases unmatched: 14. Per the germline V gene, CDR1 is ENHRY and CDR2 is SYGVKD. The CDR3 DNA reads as TGTGCCATCAGCCCGGGACTAGCGTACCGCAAGCACTCTGGGGCCAACGTCCTGACTTTC. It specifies CAISPGLAYRKHSGANVLTF.

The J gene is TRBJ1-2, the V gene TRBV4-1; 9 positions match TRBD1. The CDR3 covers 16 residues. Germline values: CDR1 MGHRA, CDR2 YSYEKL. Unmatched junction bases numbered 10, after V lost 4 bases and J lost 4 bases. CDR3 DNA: TGCGCCAGCAGCCCGGGGGGACGGACAGGGGTCTATGGCTACACCTTC. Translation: CASSPGGRTGVYGYTF.

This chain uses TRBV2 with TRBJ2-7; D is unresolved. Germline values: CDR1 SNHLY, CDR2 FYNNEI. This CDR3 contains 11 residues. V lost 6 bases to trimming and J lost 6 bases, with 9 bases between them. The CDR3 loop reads CASSDSFEQYF. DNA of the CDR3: TGTGCCAGCAGCGATAGTTTCGAGCAGTACTTC.

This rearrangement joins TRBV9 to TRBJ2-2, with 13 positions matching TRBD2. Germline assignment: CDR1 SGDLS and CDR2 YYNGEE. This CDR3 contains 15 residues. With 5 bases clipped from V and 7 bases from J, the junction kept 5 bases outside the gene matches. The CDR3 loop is CASSGTSGKYGELFF. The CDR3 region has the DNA TGTGCCAGCAGTGGGACTAGCGGGAAATACGGGGAGCTGTTTTTT.

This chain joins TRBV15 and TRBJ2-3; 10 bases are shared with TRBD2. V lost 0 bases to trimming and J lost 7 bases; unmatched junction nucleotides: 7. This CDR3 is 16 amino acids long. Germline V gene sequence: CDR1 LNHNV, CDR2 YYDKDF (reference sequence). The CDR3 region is CATSRELAGSLYTQYF. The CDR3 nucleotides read TGTGCCACCAGCAGAGAACTAGCGGGATCCCTCTATACGCAGTATTTT.

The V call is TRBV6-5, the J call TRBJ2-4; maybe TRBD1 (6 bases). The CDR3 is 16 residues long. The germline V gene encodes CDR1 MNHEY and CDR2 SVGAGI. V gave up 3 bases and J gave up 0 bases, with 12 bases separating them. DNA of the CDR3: TGTGCCAGCAGTTATGGGACAAGTCTAGCCAAAAACATTCAGTACTTC. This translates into CASSYGTSLAKNIQYF.

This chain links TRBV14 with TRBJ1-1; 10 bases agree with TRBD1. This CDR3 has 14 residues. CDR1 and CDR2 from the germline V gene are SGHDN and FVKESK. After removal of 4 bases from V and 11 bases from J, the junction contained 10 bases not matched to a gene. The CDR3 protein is CASSRQGAQKTAFF. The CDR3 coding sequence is TGTGCCAGCAGCCGACAGGGGGCGCAAAAGACGGCTTTCTTT.

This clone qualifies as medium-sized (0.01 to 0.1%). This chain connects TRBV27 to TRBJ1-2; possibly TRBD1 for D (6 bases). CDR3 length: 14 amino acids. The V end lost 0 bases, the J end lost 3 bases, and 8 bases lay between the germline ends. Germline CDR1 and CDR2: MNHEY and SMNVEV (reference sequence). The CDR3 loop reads CASSLSQGYYGYTF. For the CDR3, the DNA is TGTGCCAGCAGTTTATCACAGGGTTACTATGGCTACACCTTC.

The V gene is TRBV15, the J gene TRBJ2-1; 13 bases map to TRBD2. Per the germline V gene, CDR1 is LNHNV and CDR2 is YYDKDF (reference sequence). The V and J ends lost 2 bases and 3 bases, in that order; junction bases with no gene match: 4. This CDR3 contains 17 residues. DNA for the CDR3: TGTGCCACCAGCAGAAAACTAGCGGGGGGGCACTACAATGAGCAGTTCTTC. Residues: CATSRKLAGGHYNEQFF. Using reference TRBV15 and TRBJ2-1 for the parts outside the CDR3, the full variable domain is DAMVIQNPRYQVTQFGKPVTLSCSQTLNHNVMYWYQQKSSQAPKLLFHYYDKDFNNEADTPDNFQSRRPNTSFCFLDIRSPGLGDTAMYLCATSRKLAGGHYNEQFFGPGTRLTVL.

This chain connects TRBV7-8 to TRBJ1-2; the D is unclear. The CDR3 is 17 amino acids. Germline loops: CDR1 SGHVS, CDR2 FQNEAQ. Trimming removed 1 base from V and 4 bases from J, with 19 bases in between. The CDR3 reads CASSLGASFTPIYGYTF. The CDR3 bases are TGTGCCAGCAGCTTAGGCGCTTCGTTTACCCCTATCTATGGCTACACCTTC.

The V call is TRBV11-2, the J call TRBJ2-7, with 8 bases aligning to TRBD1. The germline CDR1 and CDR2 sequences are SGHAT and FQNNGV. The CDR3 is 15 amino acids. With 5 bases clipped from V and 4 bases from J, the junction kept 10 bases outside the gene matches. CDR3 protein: CASSALPGGQYEQYF. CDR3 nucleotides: TGTGCCAGCAGCGCCCTACCAGGGGGCCAGTACGAGCAGTACTTC.

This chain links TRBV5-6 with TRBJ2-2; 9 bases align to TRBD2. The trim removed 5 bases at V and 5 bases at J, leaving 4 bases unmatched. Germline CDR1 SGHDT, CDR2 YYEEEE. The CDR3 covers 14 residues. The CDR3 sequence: CASRRLAVTGELFF. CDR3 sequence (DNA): TGTGCCAGCAGGAGACTAGCGGTAACCGGGGAGCTGTTTTTT.

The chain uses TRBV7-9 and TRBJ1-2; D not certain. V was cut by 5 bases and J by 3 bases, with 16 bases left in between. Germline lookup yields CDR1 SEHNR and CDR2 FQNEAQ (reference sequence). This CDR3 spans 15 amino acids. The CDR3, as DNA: TGTGCCAGCAGCCTAGGGCAGACTTTTTACTATGGCTACACCTTC. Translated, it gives CASSLGQTFYYGYTF.

The CDR3 region has the DNA TGTGCCAGCAGCTTAGTTCCCAGGGGTAATGGCTACACCTTC. Translating it yields CASSLVPRGNGYTF. The V and J genes are TRBV7-8 and TRBJ1-2; D may be TRBD1 (6 bases). The CDR3 extends over 14 amino acids. The germline V gene encodes CDR1 SGHVS and CDR2 FQNEAQ. V was pared by 1 base and J by 6 bases, with 12 bases between.

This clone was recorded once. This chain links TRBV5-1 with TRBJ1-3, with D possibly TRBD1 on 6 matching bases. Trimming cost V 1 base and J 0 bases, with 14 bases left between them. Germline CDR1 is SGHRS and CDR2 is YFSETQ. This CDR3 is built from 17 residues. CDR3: CASSLTGQGPSGNTIYF. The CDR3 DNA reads TGCGCCAGCAGCTTGACAGGGCAAGGTCCCTCTGGAAACACCATATATTTT.

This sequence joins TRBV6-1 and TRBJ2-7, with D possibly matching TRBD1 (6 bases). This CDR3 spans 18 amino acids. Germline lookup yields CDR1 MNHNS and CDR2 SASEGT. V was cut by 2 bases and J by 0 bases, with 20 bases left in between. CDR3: CASSERPRWGLGSYEQYV. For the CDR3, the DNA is TGTGCCAGCAGTGAAAGGCCTCGGTGGGGGCTGGGCTCCTACGAGCAGTACGTC.

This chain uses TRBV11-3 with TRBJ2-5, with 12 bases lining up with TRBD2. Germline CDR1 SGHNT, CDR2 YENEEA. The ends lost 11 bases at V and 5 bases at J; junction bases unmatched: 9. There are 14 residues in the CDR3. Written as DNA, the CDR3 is TGTGCCTGCAAGACTAGCGGGAGAGGGGAGACCCAGTACTTC. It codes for CACKTSGRGETQYF. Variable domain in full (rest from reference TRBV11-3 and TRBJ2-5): EAGVVQSPRYKIIEKKQPVAFWCNPISGHNTLYWYLQNLGQGPELLIRYENEEAVDDSQLPKDRFSAERLKGVDSTLKIQPAELGDSAVYLCACKTSGRGETQYFGPGTRLLVL.

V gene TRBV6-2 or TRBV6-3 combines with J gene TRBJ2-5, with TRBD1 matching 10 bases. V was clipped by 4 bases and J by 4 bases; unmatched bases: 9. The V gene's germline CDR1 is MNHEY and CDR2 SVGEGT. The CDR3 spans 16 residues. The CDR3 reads CASSFHQTGGSETQYF. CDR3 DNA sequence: TGTGCCAGCAGTTTCCATCAGACAGGGGGCTCAGAGACCCAGTACTTC.

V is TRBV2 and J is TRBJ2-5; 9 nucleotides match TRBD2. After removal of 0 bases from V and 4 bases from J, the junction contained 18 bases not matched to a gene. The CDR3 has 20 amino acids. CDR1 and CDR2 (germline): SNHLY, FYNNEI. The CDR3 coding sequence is TGTGCCAGCAGTGAAGCGGGGGTAAACAGCGGGAGGCGGCTAGGAGAGACCCAGTACTTC. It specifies CASSEAGVNSGRRLGETQYF.

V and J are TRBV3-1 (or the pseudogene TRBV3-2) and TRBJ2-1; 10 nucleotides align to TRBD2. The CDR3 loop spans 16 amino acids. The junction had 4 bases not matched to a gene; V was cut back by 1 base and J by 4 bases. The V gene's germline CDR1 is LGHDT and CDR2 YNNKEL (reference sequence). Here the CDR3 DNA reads TGTGCCAGCAGCCAAGTAAGCGGGGGGGCATACAATGAGCAGTTCTTC. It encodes CASSQVSGGAYNEQFF.

The CDR3 DNA sequence: TGTGCCAGCAGCCACTCCGGGACAGGGAAATCACCCCTCCACTTT. Protein: CASSHSGTGKSPLHF. This rearrangement joins TRBV3-1 (or the pseudogene TRBV3-2) to TRBJ1-6; TRBD1 agrees at 9 bases. The CDR3 runs to 15 residues. Germline V gene data show CDR1 as LGHDT and CDR2 as YNNKEL (reference sequence). V was pared by 3 bases and J by 10 bases, with 7 bases of the junction left unmatched.

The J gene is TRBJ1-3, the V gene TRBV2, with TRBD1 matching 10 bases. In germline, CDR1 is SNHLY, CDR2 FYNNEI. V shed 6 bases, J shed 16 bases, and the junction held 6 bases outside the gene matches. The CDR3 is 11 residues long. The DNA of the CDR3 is TGTGCCAGCAGCCGCGACAGGGGGCCGTATTTT. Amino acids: CASSRDRGPYF.

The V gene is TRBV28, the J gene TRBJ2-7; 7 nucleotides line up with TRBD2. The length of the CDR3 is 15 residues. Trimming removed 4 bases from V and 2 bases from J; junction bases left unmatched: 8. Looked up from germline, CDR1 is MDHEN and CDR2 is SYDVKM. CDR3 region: CASSSPKSGAYEQYV. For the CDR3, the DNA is TGTGCCAGCAGTTCCCCTAAAAGCGGGGCCTACGAGCAGTACGTC.

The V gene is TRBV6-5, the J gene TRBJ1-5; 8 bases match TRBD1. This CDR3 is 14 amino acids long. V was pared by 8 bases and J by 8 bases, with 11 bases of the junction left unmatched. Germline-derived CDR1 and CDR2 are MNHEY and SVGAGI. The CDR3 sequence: CASRPRRTGKPQHF. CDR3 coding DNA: TGTGCCAGCCGTCCCAGGAGGACAGGGAAGCCCCAGCATTTT.

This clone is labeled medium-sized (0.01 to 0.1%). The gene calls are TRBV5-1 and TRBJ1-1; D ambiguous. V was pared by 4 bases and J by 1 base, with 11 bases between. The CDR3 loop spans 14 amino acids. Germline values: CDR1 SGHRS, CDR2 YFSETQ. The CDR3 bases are TGCGCCAGCAGCCAGACTGTTCGGAACACTGAAGCTTTCTTT. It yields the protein CASSQTVRNTEAFF.

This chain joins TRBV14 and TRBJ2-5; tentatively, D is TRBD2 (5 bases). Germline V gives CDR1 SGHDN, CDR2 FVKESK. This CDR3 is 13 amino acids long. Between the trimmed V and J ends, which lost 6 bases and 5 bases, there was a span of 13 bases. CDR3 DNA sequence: TGTGCCAGCAGGGCTAGGGAGTCTGAGACCCAGTACTTC. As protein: CASRARESETQYF.

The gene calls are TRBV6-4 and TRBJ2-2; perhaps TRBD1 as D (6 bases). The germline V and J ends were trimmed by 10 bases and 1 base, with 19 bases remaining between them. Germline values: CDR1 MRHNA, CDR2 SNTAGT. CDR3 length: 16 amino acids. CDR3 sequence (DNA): TGTGCCACCCTAACCCCGGGACAAGAGAACACCGGGGAGCTGTTTTTT. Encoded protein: CATLTPGQENTGELFF.

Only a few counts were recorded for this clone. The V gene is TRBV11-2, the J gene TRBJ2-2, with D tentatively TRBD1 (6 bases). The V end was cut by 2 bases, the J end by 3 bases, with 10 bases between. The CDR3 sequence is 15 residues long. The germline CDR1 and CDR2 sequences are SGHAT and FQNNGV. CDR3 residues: CASSLTGRYTGELFF. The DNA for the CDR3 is TGTGCCAGCAGCTTAACAGGGCGGTACACCGGGGAGCTGTTTTTT.

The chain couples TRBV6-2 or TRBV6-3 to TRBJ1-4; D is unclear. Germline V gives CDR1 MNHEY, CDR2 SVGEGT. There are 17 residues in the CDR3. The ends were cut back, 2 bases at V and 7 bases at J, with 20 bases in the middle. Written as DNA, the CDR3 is TGTGCCAGCAGTTACCGCCCGCCGGGTGCCGTCGGTGAAAAACTGTTTTTT. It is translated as CASSYRPPGAVGEKLFF.